This T cell receptor beta chain derives from a study of shared clonotypes between healthy human individuals (dated by TCRdb to the early 2020s). For the study in its entirety: A few men and a couple of women, aged 18 to 49 years, made up the cohort. Between about 0.8 and 9 billion PBMCs per donor were obtained by leukapheresis. For each donor, three plates each were used for CD4 naive and CD4 memory, two plates were used for CD8 naive, and one plate was used for CD8 memory. Libraries were prepared and TCR repertoires were sequenced by different laboratories using diverse techniques, in order to increase sequencing depth and limit assay-specific biases. To estimate repertoire size and how much clonotype sharing occurs between individuals, the study deeply sequenced the blood TCR repertoires of roughly 5 healthy adults. The investigation overall reported the following: About 5% of naive CD4, 3% to 3.5% of naive CD8, 2.3% of memory CD4, and about 0.4% of memory CD8 clonotypes were shared across several donors. Based on pairwise subsampling, the degree of clonotype sharing among donors was expected to be affected by sequencing depth. The genetic and exposure-history diversity represented was limited by the small number of donors. Rarefaction of sorted-subset datasets indicated incomplete sequencing despite the large sequencing depth. Sampling was restricted to blood, and TCR repertoires in tissues likely differ from the TCR repertoires found in blood. Clonotypes shared by all four sorted-subset donors showed higher generation probabilities than non-shared clonotypes. Estimated clonotype richness was generally larger for naive than for memory subsets.

CD8 naive samples consisted of CD45RO-negative cells that were positively selected for CCR7, yielding a CD45RA+CCR7+ population without TemRA cells. The donors were healthy, HIV-negative adults with no recently reported acute infections or vaccinations. Every donor was a Caucasian adult residing in Nashville, Tennessee, USA. Blood was collected by leukapheresis, and PBMCs were isolated by Ficoll-Histopaque density gradient centrifugation and then cryopreserved in liquid nitrogen vapor phase. Analytical flow cytometry was used to check the purity and quantity of every magnetically sorted T cell population. From each sorted fraction, genomic DNA was isolated and quantified by UV absorbance on a Nanodrop 2000c. In regard to this clone: This receptor's antigen is unknown. One base away there is no much larger clone; base qualities are not given.

Using the deep immunoSEQ assay, multiplex PCR amplified TCR CDR3 regions from genomic DNA. Genomic DNA extracted from each cell subset was distributed evenly over all wells of several immunoSEQ 96-well plates, and each plate served as one replicate. For sorted subsets, about 0.2 ug genomic DNA, equal to 30,000 or so T cell genomes, was loaded into each replicate PCR. The purified libraries were quantified using a Qubit 3.0 fluorometer, sized with a Bioanalyzer 2100, and then quantified again using the KAPA Library Quantification kit. A separate single-read 150-cycle Illumina NextSeq 550 flow cell was used to sequence each immunoSEQ 96-well plate. On the authors' methods: Because the immunoSEQ output included only junctional sequences and no quality scores, the filtering could not be the same as the filtering used for full-length reads. Sequences were annotated with PyIR, a Python wrapper for IgBLAST v1.9, and V/J genes and CDR3 were assigned using IMGT germline references. Reads were filtered out if the reads had weak V/J assignments (E-value above 1e-6), no CDR3, stop codons, out-of-frame junctions, or ambiguous translated residues. V3J clonotypes were defined by identical inferred V gene, J gene, and CDR3 amino acid sequence. Percentage overlap between repertoires was calculated by dividing the number of shared unique clonotypes by the size of the smaller repertoire. Richness of each repertoire was evaluated using RTK rarefaction, the Chao1 estimator, and Recon v2.1 estimates of unobserved clonotypes. For all TCRbeta clonotypes obtained by the gDNA method from a few donors, generation probabilities were computed with OLGA. The immuneACCESS repertoire file appears here via TCRdb, limited to in-frame rearrangements. These files lack a portion of the clones; in checked studies, under half of the deficit traces to unresolved V genes, and the cause of the others is not known. V, J and clone size were drawn from that table, and D and trimming were deduced from the DNA. Present in this sample are some 2,100,000 clones, about 92% of which were seen just once. Of the sample, over 1.5% is held by the ten largest clones.

The cysteine opens and the phenylalanine closes a CDR3 of 14 amino acids. Just the 42-base CDR3 DNA is kept, in frame starting at base 1. V is pared back by 0 bases and J by 10 bases, with 10 bases lying between the germline termini. The germline V gene (reference sequence) supplies CDR1 SEHNR and CDR2 FQNEAQ. Recombination joined TRBV7-9 with TRBJ1-6, and possibly TRBD1, on 6 matching bases. This receptor was obtained from a man between 18 and 35 years old in good health. Some clones in this sample may be carry-over from other donors' samples. Material for sequencing was naive CD8+ T cells from PBMCs. The sample's cell subset or site label, decoded: CD45RA+CCR7+. The bases are TGTGCCAGCAGCTTAGCACAGGGAAACTCACCCCTCCACTTT. It codes for CASSLAQGNSPLHF.